This TCR beta chain appears in the sequencing data of a study of T cells after posttransplantation cyclophosphamide. Study-level results: Tissue-infiltrating T cells from skin or gut overlapped little with blood T cells. After PTCy, TRB diversity resembled that of CNI/methotrexate controls. Donor-recipient repertoire similarity was low at 1-2 months, rising over year one.

Produced via immunoSEQ multiplex PCR; TCRdb's table is partial and in-frame only. The sample yields 20,000 or so clones, 86% seen once. The CDR3 covers 15 residues. CDR1 is SGHTA and CDR2 is FQGTGA in the germline V gene. After removal of 5 bases from V and 2 bases from J, the junction contained 8 bases not matched to a gene. Points on this clone: Antigen: not known.

A marrow graft followed busulfan-fludarabine conditioning, with cyclophosphamide on days +3 and +4. The chain uses TRBV7-3 and TRBJ1-1; TRBD1 aligns across 7 bases. The sequence derives from a female patient younger than 45 who received an allogeneic stem cell transplant from an unrelated donor, was CMV-positive, and had no GVHD. The graft donor may be the source of some T cells. Here the sequenced sample was PBMCs, taken after allogeneic stem cell transplant with posttransplant cyclophosphamide. The CDR3 spells CASSRQGGDNTEAFF. The DNA of the CDR3 is TGTGCCAGCAGCCGACAGGGAGGAGATAACACTGAAGCTTTCTTT.